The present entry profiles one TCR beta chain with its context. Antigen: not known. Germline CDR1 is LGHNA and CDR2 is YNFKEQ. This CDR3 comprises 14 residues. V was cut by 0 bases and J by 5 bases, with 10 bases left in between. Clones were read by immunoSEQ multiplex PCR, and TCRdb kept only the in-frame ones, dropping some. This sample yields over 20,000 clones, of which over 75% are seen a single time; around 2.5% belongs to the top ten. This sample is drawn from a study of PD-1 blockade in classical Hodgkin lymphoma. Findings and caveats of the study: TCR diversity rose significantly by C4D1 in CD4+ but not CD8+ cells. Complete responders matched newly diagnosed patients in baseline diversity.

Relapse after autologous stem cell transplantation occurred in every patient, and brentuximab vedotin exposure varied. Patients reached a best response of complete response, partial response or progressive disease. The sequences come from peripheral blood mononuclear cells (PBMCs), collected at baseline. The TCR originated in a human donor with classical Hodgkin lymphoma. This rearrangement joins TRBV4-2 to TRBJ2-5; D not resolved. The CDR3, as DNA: TGTGCCAGCAGCCAAGATTCTGGTTTTGAGACCCAGTACTTC. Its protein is CASSQDSGFETQYF.